The 30 T cell receptor beta chains presented below share a single source sample, sequenced in a study of T cells after yellow fever vaccination. Using its own MiXCR run on the 5' RACE reads, TCRdb lists one record per CDR3 protein. Among more than 300,000 distinct CDR3 sequences, around 10% were seen once, and the ten largest hold less than 3.5%. Specimen: CD4+ T cells sorted from PBMCs, collected 45 days after the yellow fever booster vaccination. The receptors here all came from a man between 18 and 35 years old who received the YFV17D yellow fever vaccine.

The chain carries TRBV5-1 and TRBJ2-7; D not certain. Germline V lookup: CDR1 SGHRS, CDR2 YFSETQ. Trimming pared 1 base from V and 6 bases from J, leaving 14 bases between. The CDR3 has 14 residues. The CDR3 sequence: CASSLTDGVGEQYF. CDR3 coding DNA: TGCGCCAGCAGCTTGACGGATGGGGTTGGCGAGCAGTACTTC.

This chain joins TRBV20-1 and TRBJ2-7; 9 bases line up with TRBD1. This CDR3 comprises 15 residues. Germline CDR1 is DFQATT and CDR2 is SNEGSKA (reference sequence). V dropped 0 bases and J dropped 4; count of bases not matched to a gene: 7. CDR3: CSARDPDRGRYEQYF. The CDR3 DNA reads as TGCAGTGCTAGAGACCCGGACAGGGGTCGATACGAGCAGTACTTC.

The sample holds many counts of this clonotype. The chain combines TRBV7-9 with TRBJ2-7, with D perhaps matching TRBD1 (6 bases). From germline, CDR1 is SEHNR and CDR2 FQNEAQ (reference sequence). The CDR3 loop spans 14 amino acids. Trimming took 5 bases from V and 0 from J, leaving 11 bases between them. The CDR3, as DNA: TGTGCCAGCAGCCTACAGGGTAGCTCCTACGAGCAGTACGTC. Translated: CASSLQGSSYEQYV.

On this clonotype: This may come from a read error, since a much larger clone is one base off. The rearrangement links TRBV7-2 to TRBJ1-1; D uncertain. Germline V lookup: CDR1 SGHTA, CDR2 FQGNSA. V was shortened by 4 bases and J by 3 bases, with 9 bases between the two germline ends. This CDR3 is 13 amino acids long. CDR3 sequence (DNA): TGTGCCAGCAGCTCCGGGTGGGACACTGAAGCTTTCTTT. It codes for CASSSGWDTEAFF.

This clonotype was found a few times. This chain joins TRBV5-1 and TRBJ2-1; TRBD1 aligns across 8 bases. There are 15 residues in the CDR3. With V trimmed by 4 bases and J by 5 bases, 8 bases remained unmatched. CDR1 is SGHRS, CDR2 YFSETQ, per germline. The CDR3 DNA reads as TGCGCCAGCAGCCCGGGGGACAGGCTCCACAATGAGCAGTTCTTC. The encoded protein is CASSPGDRLHNEQFF. Looking up the rest from reference TRBV5-1 and TRBJ2-1 gives the full variable domain: KAGVTQTPRYLIKTRGQQVTLSCSPISGHRSVSWYQQTPGQGLQFLFEYFSETQRNKGNFPGRFSGRQFSNSRSEMNVSTLELGDSALYLCASSPGDRLHNEQFFGPGTRLTVL.

V gene TRBV6-5 combines with J gene TRBJ2-2; 8 bases are shared with TRBD2. Germline V gene lookup returns CDR1 MNHEY and CDR2 SVGAGI. With V trimmed by 7 bases and J by 7 bases, 8 bases remained unmatched. This CDR3 comprises 14 residues. The CDR3 DNA reads TGTGCCAGCAAACGGGGGGGCCTCGGCGGGGAGCTGTTTTTT. Protein: CASKRGGLGGELFF.

Written as DNA, the CDR3 is TGTGCCAGCAGCCCACGGGACAGGTCCTACAATGAGCAGTTCTTC. Amino acid sequence: CASSPRDRSYNEQFF. This chain joins TRBV9 and TRBJ2-1; 8 nucleotides match TRBD1. The V segment lost 4 bases and the J segment 1 base; nucleotides outside the gene matches: 4. Germline V gives CDR1 SGDLS, CDR2 YYNGEE. The CDR3 is 15 residues long.

The gene calls are TRBV19 and TRBJ2-3, with 9 bases matching TRBD2. CDR1 and CDR2 (germline): LNHDA, SQIVND (reference sequence). V dropped 6 bases and J dropped 14; count of bases not matched to a gene: 6. This CDR3 is built from 11 residues. CDR3 nucleotide sequence: TGTGCCAGTAGCACTGGGACTAGCCGGTATTTT. Translated: CASSTGTSRYF.

This chain links TRBV25-1 with TRBJ1-1; D remains unclear. Germline values: CDR1 MGHDK, CDR2 SYGVNS. The CDR3 is 13 amino acids. V lost 7 bases and J lost 11, with 20 bases in between. The CDR3 nucleotides read TGTGCCAGCAAATATGGCTGGGAAGGAGGGGCTTTCTTT. This gives the protein CASKYGWEGGAFF. The full variable domain, completed using reference TRBV25-1 and TRBJ1-1, is EADIYQTPRYLVIGTGKKITLECSQTMGHDKMYWYQQDPGMELHLIHYSYGVNSTEKGDLSSESTVSRIRTEHFPLTLESARPSHTSQYLCASKYGWEGGAFFGQGTRLTVV.

In its sample, this clonotype was seen many times. The rearrangement joins TRBV6-5 to TRBJ2-5, with 10 bases aligning to TRBD2. This CDR3 spans 16 amino acids. J lost 4 bases, V lost 4 bases, and 9 bases had no gene match. The germline gives CDR1 MNHEY, CDR2 SVGAGI. CDR3 amino acids: CASSLFSGGRRETQYF. Written as DNA, the CDR3 is TGTGCCAGCAGTTTGTTTAGCGGGGGGCGGAGAGAGACCCAGTACTTC.

J is TRBJ2-1 and V is TRBV9; the D is unclear. With 5 bases removed from V and 8 bases from J, the gap between germline ends came to 17 bases. Per germline, CDR1 SGDLS and CDR2 YYNGEE. There are 14 residues in the CDR3. The CDR3 nucleotides are TGTGCCAGCAGTCAACGTCCCTGGGCGGATGAGCAGTTCTTC. Amino acids: CASSQRPWADEQFF.

The chain has TRBV5-6 and TRBJ1-1; a possible D gene is TRBD1 (6 bases). The CDR3 runs to 14 residues. Between the trimmed V and J ends, which lost 1 base and 4 bases, there was a span of 11 bases. Germline V gene sequence: CDR1 SGHDT, CDR2 YYEEEE. In DNA, the CDR3 is TGTGCCAGCAGCTTGTACGGGGGCGGCACTGAAGCTTTCTTT. As protein: CASSLYGGGTEAFF.

The rearrangement uses TRBV5-1 and TRBJ1-5; possibly TRBD1 for D (5 bases). The CDR3 has 14 amino acids. V was cut by 7 bases and J by 3 bases, with 14 bases left in between. CDR1 is SGHRS, CDR2 YFSETQ, per germline. CDR3 sequence reads: CASSLEGINQPQHF. The CDR3 bases are TGCGCCAGCTCTCTTGAGGGGATCAATCAGCCCCAGCATTTT.

The rearrangement links TRBV7-9 to TRBJ2-5; TRBD1 matches 7 bases. This CDR3 has 15 residues. V shed 5 bases and J 3 bases; nucleotides not matched to a gene: 9. Germline lookup yields CDR1 SEHNR and CDR2 FQNEAQ (reference sequence). Here the CDR3 DNA reads TGTGCCAGCAGCGGTTCCGGGACAGCGGAAGAGACCCAGTACTTC. Translated: CASSGSGTAEETQYF.

The chain uses TRBV6-4 and TRBJ2-2; D is possibly TRBD1 (5 bases). The CDR3 extends over 13 amino acids. The V end was cut by 4 bases, the J end by 2 bases, with 5 bases between. CDR1 MRHNA and CDR2 SNTAGT come from the germline V gene. The CDR3 DNA is TGTGCCAGCAGTGGGACAAACACCGGGGAGCTGTTTTTT. Protein sequence: CASSGTNTGELFF.

The chain carries TRBV20-1 and TRBJ2-7; D is uncertain. Germline loops: CDR1 DFQATT, CDR2 SNEGSKA (reference sequence). The length of the CDR3 is 13 residues. The germline V and J ends were trimmed by 3 bases and 0 bases, with 9 bases remaining between them. CDR3 in DNA: TGCAGTGCTAGCGTTCCCTACTCCTACGAGCAGTACTTC. Translation: CSASVPYSYEQYF.

The V and J genes are TRBV5-1 and TRBJ2-2; D unclear. This CDR3 has 13 residues. Germline CDR1 is SGHRS and CDR2 is YFSETQ. Trimming cost V 5 bases and J 4 bases, with 9 bases left between them. The CDR3 protein is CASSRLVTGELFF. CDR3 nucleotides: TGCGCCAGCAGTCGTCTTGTCACCGGGGAGCTGTTTTTT.

Only a few counts were recorded for this clonotype. This chain links TRBV7-2 with TRBJ2-1, with 11 bases matching TRBD2. The CDR3 runs to 15 residues. V was pared by 1 base and J by 5 bases, with 1 base of the junction left unmatched. Germline CDR1 reads SGHTA; CDR2 reads FQGNSA. CDR3 DNA sequence: TGTGCCAGCAGCTTAGTAGCGGGGGGGAACAATGAGCAGTTCTTC. As protein: CASSLVAGGNNEQFF.

Only a few counts were recorded for this clonotype. The chain combines TRBV5-4 with TRBJ2-3; 11 positions match TRBD2. The CDR3 covers 16 residues. Germline-derived CDR1 and CDR2 are SGHNT and YYREEE (reference sequence). The trim removed 4 bases at V and 3 bases at J, leaving 7 bases unmatched. The CDR3 loop is CASSRGTSGSTDTQYF. CDR3 DNA: TGTGCCAGCAGCCGGGGCACTAGCGGGAGTACAGATACGCAGTATTTT.

This clonotype was observed a handful of times. The chain joins TRBV7-2 to TRBJ2-3; D may correspond to TRBD1 or TRBD2 (5 bases each). The CDR3 totals 15 residues. Trimming cost V 1 base and J 3 bases, with 11 bases left between them. The germline V gene has CDR1 SGHTA and CDR2 FQGNSA. As DNA, the CDR3 is TGTGCCAGCAGCTTAGAGACGTGGGGGACAGATACGCAGTATTTT. Its translation is CASSLETWGTDTQYF.

The chain recombines TRBV6-5 with TRBJ2-3, with D perhaps matching TRBD1 (6 bases). Trimming took off 5 bases at V and 8 bases at J, with 23 bases between the two ends. Germline loops: CDR1 MNHEY, CDR2 SVGAGI. This CDR3 is built from 16 residues. For the CDR3, the DNA is TGTGCCAGCAGTCTAAACAGGGTAGTGTCACATGTTACGCAGTATTTT. Its protein product is CASSLNRVVSHVTQYF.

The V and J genes are TRBV6-2 or TRBV6-3 and TRBJ2-7; D is uncertain. There are 13 residues in the CDR3. CDR1 MNHEY and CDR2 SVGEGT come from the germline V gene. Trimming cost V 6 bases and J 3 bases, with 12 bases left between them. DNA of the CDR3: TGTGCCAGCAGGGACCCAGGAGTCTACGAGCAGTACGTC. This gives the protein CASRDPGVYEQYV.

This clonotype has ten or more counts. The rearrangement joins TRBV4-2 to TRBJ1-1, with D maybe TRBD1 (5 bases). Germline V gene sequence: CDR1 LGHNA, CDR2 YNFKEQ. V shed 0 bases and J shed 7 bases, with 12 bases lying between them. The CDR3 is 14 residues long. This CDR3 is CASSQDEGLSEAFF. The CDR3 DNA reads TGTGCCAGCAGCCAAGATGAGGGGTTAAGTGAAGCTTTCTTT.

This clonotype was picked up many times. The chain joins TRBV5-6 to TRBJ1-2; TRBD1 matches 7 bases. CDR1 is SGHDT and CDR2 is YYEEEE in the germline V gene. The CDR3 covers 15 residues. Germline trimming cut 1 base from V and 0 bases from J; bases unmatched to any gene: 3. The CDR3: CASSLLGTANYGYTF. CDR3 bases: TGTGCCAGCAGCTTGTTAGGGACAGCTAACTATGGCTACACCTTC.

In its sample, this clonotype was seen a few times. Written as DNA, the CDR3 is TGTGCCAGCAGTTTAAACAGAGAGTCGGGCGAGCAGTACTTC. Amino acids: CASSLNRESGEQYF. The chain is built from TRBV12-3 or TRBV12-4 and TRBJ2-7; the D is unclear. The CDR3 is 14 residues long. The V end was cut by 2 bases, the J end by 6 bases, with 14 bases between.

This clonotype appeared a few times. V gene TRBV7-9 combines with J gene TRBJ1-2; possible D gene TRBD1, 6 bases. The CDR3 covers 17 residues. Germline CDR1 and CDR2: SEHNR and FQNEAQ (reference sequence). Trimming removed 5 bases at V and 8 bases at J, with 27 bases between. The CDR3 spells CASSHVDWTRTQGGYTF. The CDR3 DNA is TGTGCCAGCAGCCACGTCGATTGGACCCGAACCCAGGGGGGCTACACCTTC.

This clonotype was observed a few times. The chain links TRBV6-5 to TRBJ2-7; maybe TRBD1 (5 bases). V lost 2 bases and J 7 bases, leaving 12 bases between the germline ends. Germline V gene sequence: CDR1 MNHEY, CDR2 SVGAGI. The CDR3 is made up of 13 amino acids. CDR3 amino acids: CASSYLGREEQYF. CDR3 bases: TGTGCCAGCAGTTACCTCGGCAGGGAAGAGCAGTACTTC.

This chain uses TRBV5-1 with TRBJ2-1, with D perhaps TRBD2 (5 bases). This CDR3 spans 14 amino acids. Trimming took off 2 bases at V and 5 bases at J, with 11 bases between the two ends. Per the germline V gene, CDR1 is SGHRS and CDR2 is YFSETQ. CDR3 in amino acids: CASSFIRADNEQFF. In nucleotides, the CDR3 is TGCGCCAGCAGCTTTATTCGAGCGGACAATGAGCAGTTCTTC.

This clonotype appeared a few times. The V and J genes are TRBV7-8 and TRBJ2-1; the D is unclear. Germline lookup yields CDR1 SGHVS and CDR2 FQNEAQ. This CDR3 comprises 12 residues. V gave up 4 bases and J gave up 6 bases, with 7 bases separating them. CDR3 sequence reads: CASSSSGNEQFF. CDR3 bases: TGTGCCAGCAGCTCTTCGGGCAATGAGCAGTTCTTC. The full variable domain, completed using reference TRBV7-8 and TRBJ2-1, is GAGVSQSPRYKVAKRGQDVALRCDPISGHVSLFWYQQALGQGPEFLTYFQNEAQLDKSGLPSDRFFAERPEGSVSTLKIQRTQQEDSAVYLCASSSSGNEQFFGPGTRLTVL.

The genes are TRBV12-3 or TRBV12-4 and TRBJ1-2; D is undetermined. With 7 bases removed from V and 8 bases from J, the gap between germline ends came to 11 bases. The CDR3 totals 11 residues. CDR3: CASTQEGGYTF. The CDR3 region has the DNA TGTGCCAGCACCCAGGAGGGCGGCTACACCTTC.